This TCR beta chain was identified during a study of long-term antiretroviral therapy in people with HIV. To note about this clone: Antigen unknown.

Whole-study results and caveats: Transplant-donor-level diversity was not reached after ART, though diversity increased.

Sequencing relied on immunoSEQ assay v3.0, run at survey level. Assay: immunoSEQ multiplex PCR; the TCRdb copy retains only in-frame clones and omits some. Of 20,000 to 25,000 clones in the sample, around 82% were seen once. Each donor provided at least one pre-ART PBMC sample and at least two post-ART PBMC samples. The V and J ends lost 4 bases and 13 bases, in that order; junction bases with no gene match: 9. The CDR3 is made up of 11 amino acids. Germline lookup yields CDR1 SQVTM and CDR2 ANQGSEA. The source of this sequence is a man younger than 30 with HIV. The chain is built from TRBV29-1 and TRBJ1-2, with 7 bases matching TRBD1. Sequencing used unsorted PBMCs, obtained 3 years after starting antiretroviral therapy. The CDR3, as DNA: TGCAGCGTTGGGTGGCCACAGGGGAGCACCTTC. Translating it yields CSVGWPQGSTF.